A single sample gave rise to the 7 T cell receptor beta chains below, sequenced in a study of identical twins. TCRdb processed the 5' RACE reads anew with MiXCR; each CDR3 protein has one entry. The sample gives about 720,000 distinct CDR3 sequences, under 9% of which show up once; roughly 0.97% is in the top ten. These data also featured in a second study, about yellow fever vaccine responses in identical twins.

Sample: PBMCs. These TCRs come from a woman aged 18-29 years in good health.

This clonotype was seen many times. At one end, the junction sequence differs from germline, possibly due to a read error. V gene TRBV20-1 combines with J gene TRBJ2-7, with 10 bases identical to TRBD2. The CDR3 contains 14 residues. Per germline, CDR1 DFQATT and CDR2 SNEGSKA (reference sequence). The CDR3 loop reads CSAGDSGGPYEQYF. The CDR3 DNA sequence: TGCAGTGCTGGAGATAGCGGGGGGCCCTACGAGCAGTACTTC.

This chain uses TRBV28 with TRBJ2-1; no reliable D call. V lost 5 bases and J lost 6, with 17 bases in between. CDR3 size: 15 residues. Germline V gives CDR1 MDHEN, CDR2 SYDVKM. This CDR3 reads CASSRPLLTLNEQFF. Written as DNA, the CDR3 is TGTGCCAGCAGTCGACCCTTATTGACGCTCAATGAGCAGTTCTTC.

This clonotype has only a few counts. CDR3 sequence reads: CATSSKRVYNEQFF. The CDR3 nucleotides are TGTGCCACCAGCAGTAAGCGGGTGTACAATGAGCAGTTCTTC. The chain combines TRBV15 with TRBJ2-1; D is possibly TRBD2 (6 bases). Germline values: CDR1 LNHNV, CDR2 YYDKDF (reference sequence). There are 14 residues in the CDR3. Trimming removed 3 bases from V and 4 bases from J, with 10 bases in between.

This clonotype showed up just a few times. V usage is TRBV4-2 and J usage is TRBJ1-6; weak D call: TRBD1 (6 bases). CDR1 LGHNA and CDR2 YNFKEQ come from the germline V gene. Trimming took 1 base from V and 7 from J, leaving 11 bases between them. CDR3 length: 15 residues. Written as DNA, the CDR3 is TGTGCCAGCAGCCAAGCGACAGGACAAAATTCACCCCTCCACTTT. Amino acid sequence: CASSQATGQNSPLHF.

This sequence joins TRBV7-9 and TRBJ2-3; D possibly corresponds to TRBD2 (7 bases). V lost 6 bases and J lost 0, with 16 bases in between. Germline V gene lookup returns CDR1 SEHNR and CDR2 FQNEAQ (reference sequence). This CDR3 has 16 amino acids. As DNA, the CDR3 is TGTGCCAGCAGTCTCCGGGGGGCCCCTAGCACAGATACGCAGTATTTT. Protein: CASSLRGAPSTDTQYF. Complete variable domain (other parts from reference TRBV7-9 and TRBJ2-3): DTGVSQNPRHKITKRGQNVTFRCDPISEHNRLYWYRQTLGQGPEFLTYFQNEAQLEKSRLLSDRFSAERPKGSFSTLEIQRTEQGDSAMYLCASSLRGAPSTDTQYFGPGTRLTVL.

This sequence joins TRBV11-2 and TRBJ2-4; D perhaps matches TRBD2 (6 bases). V dropped 4 bases and J dropped 0 bases, with 13 bases sitting between them. CDR1 is SGHAT and CDR2 is FQNNGV in the germline V gene. CDR3 length equals 16 residues. In DNA, the CDR3 is TGTGCCAGCAGCTGGCCTAGCGACCTAGCCAAAAACATTCAGTACTTC. Protein sequence: CASSWPSDLAKNIQYF. The complete variable domain, with remaining parts taken from reference TRBV11-2 and TRBJ2-4, reads EAGVAQSPRYKIIEKRQSVAFWCNPISGHATLYWYQQILGQGPKLLIQFQNNGVVDDSQLPKDRFSAERLKGVDSTLKIQPAKLEDSAVYLCASSWPSDLAKNIQYFGAGTRLSVL.

This clonotype was counted ten times or more. This chain joins TRBV12-3 or TRBV12-4 and TRBJ2-7; D tentatively reads TRBD1 or TRBD2 (5 bases each). There are 13 residues in the CDR3. With 4 bases removed from V and 1 base from J, the gap between germline ends came to 8 bases. For the CDR3, the DNA is TGTGCCAGCAGTTGGGGGAAGTCCTACGAGCAGTACTTC. Amino acid sequence: CASSWGKSYEQYF.